This T cell receptor (beta chain) emerged from a study of blood T cell repertoires in COVID-19. Original processing methods: How many nucleated cells were present was estimated from reference gene primer amplification. Produced via immunoSEQ multiplex PCR; TCRdb's table is partial and in-frame only. That table supplies the V and J calls and clone size; D and trimming were determined from the DNA. Of around 45,000 clones detected, about 90% appear once; the ten largest clones hold 6.4%. As regards this clone: An end of the junction differs from the germline gene, which may be a read error.

The CDR3 runs 13 residues. Germline loops: CDR1 SSHAT, CDR2 FNYEAQ (reference sequence). The rearrangement uses TRBV7-7 and TRBJ2-1; possibly TRBD1 for D (5 bases). The sample comprised peripheral blood. The source of this sequence is a man aged 70 or older with active COVID-19. In nucleotides, the CDR3 is TGTGCTAGCAGCATCGACAGATACAATGAGCAGTTCTTC. It specifies CASSIDRYNEQFF.